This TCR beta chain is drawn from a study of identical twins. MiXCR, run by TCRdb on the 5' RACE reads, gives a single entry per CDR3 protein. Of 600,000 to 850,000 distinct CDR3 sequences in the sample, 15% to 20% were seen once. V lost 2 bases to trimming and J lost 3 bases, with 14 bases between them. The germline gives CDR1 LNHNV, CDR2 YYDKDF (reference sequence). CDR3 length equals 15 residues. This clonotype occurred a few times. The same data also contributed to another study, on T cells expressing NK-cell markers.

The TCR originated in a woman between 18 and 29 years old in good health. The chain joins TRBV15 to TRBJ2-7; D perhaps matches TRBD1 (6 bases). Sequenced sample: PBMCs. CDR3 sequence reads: CATSRTKGTNYEQYF. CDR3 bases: TGTGCCACCAGCAGAACCAAGGGGACAAACTACGAGCAGTACTTC.